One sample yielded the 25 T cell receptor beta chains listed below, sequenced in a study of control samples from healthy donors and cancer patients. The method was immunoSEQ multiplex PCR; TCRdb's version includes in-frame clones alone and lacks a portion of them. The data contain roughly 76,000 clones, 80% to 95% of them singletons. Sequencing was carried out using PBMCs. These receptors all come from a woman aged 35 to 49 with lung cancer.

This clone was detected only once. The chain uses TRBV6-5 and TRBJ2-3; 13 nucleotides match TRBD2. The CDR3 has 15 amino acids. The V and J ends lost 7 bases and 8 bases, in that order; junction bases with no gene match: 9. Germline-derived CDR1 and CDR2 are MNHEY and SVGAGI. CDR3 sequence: CASIMTSGGTFTQYF. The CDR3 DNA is TGTGCCAGCATTATGACTAGCGGGGGGACATTTACGCAGTATTTT.

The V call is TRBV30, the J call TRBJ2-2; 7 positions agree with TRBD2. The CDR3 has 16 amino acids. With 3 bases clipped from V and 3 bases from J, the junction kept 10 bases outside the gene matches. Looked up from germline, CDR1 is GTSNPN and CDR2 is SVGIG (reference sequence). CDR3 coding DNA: TGTGCCTGGAGCCCAAGCGGGGATGAGCACACCGGGGAGCTGTTTTTT. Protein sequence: CAWSPSGDEHTGELFF.

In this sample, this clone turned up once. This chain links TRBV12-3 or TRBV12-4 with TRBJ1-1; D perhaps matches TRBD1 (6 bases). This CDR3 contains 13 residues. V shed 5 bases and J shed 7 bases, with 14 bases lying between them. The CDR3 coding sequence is TGTGCCAGCAGTAGCACAGGGTTAGGTGAAGCTTTCTTT. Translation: CASSSTGLGEAFF.

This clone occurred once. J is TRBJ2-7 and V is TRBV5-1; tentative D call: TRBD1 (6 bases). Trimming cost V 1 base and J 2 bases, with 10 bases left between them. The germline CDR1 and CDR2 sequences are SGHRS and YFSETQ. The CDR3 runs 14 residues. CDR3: CASSLTGNPYEQYF. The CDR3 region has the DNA TGCGCCAGCAGCTTGACAGGGAACCCCTACGAGCAGTACTTC.

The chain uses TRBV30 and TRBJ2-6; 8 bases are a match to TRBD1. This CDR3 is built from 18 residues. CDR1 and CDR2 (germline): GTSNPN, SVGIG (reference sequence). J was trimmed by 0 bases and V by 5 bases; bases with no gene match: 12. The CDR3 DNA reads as TGTGCCTGGGTGAGGGACAGGATTTTGACCTCTGGGGCCAACGTCCTGACTTTC. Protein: CAWVRDRILTSGANVLTF. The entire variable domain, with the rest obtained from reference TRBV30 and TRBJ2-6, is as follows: SQTIHQWPATLVQPVGSPLSLECTVEGTSNPNLYWYRQAAGRGLQLLFYSVGIGQISSEVPQNLSASRPQDRQFILSSKKLLLSDSGFYLCAWVRDRILTSGANVLTFGAGSRLTVL.

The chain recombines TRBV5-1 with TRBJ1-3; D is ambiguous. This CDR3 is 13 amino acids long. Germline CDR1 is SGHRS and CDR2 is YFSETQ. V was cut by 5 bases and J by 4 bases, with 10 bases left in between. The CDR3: CASSSAGGNTIYF. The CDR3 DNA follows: TGCGCCAGCAGTTCGGCCGGGGGAAACACCATATATTTT.

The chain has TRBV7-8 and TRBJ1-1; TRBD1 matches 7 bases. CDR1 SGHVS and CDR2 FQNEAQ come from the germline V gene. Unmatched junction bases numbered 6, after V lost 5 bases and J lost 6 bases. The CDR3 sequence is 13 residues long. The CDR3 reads CASSLHRGAEAFF. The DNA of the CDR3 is TGTGCCAGCAGCCTGCACAGGGGCGCTGAAGCTTTCTTT.

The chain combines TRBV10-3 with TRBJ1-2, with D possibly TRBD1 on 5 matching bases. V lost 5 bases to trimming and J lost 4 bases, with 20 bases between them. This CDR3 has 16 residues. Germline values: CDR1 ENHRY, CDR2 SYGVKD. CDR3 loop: CAISLGVAGSSYGYTF. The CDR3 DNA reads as TGTGCCATCAGTTTAGGGGTTGCGGGGAGTTCCTATGGCTACACCTTC.

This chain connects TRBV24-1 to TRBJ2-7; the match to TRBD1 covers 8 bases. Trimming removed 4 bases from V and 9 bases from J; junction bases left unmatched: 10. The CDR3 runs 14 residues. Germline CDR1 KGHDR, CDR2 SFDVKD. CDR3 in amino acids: CATSDPTQGVAQYF. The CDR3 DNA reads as TGTGCCACCAGTGACCCGACACAGGGGGTAGCGCAGTACTTC.

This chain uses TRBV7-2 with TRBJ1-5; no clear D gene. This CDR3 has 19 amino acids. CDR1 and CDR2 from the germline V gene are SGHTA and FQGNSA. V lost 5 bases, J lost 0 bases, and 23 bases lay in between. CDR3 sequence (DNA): TGTGCCAGCAGCCAACCTCATATCCCAGTAGTGGGTAGCAATCAGCCCCAGCATTTT. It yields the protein CASSQPHIPVVGSNQPQHF.

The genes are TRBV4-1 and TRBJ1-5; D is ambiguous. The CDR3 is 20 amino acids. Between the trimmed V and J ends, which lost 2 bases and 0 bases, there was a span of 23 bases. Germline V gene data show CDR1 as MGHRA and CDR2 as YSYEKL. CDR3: CASSQFPQSGFSYSNQPQHF. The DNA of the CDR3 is TGCGCCAGCAGCCAATTTCCCCAATCGGGCTTTTCATATAGCAATCAGCCCCAGCATTTT.

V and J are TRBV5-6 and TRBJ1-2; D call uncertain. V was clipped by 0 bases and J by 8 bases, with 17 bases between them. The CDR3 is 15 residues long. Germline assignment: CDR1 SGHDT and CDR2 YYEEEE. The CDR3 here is CASSLAWRDSLGYTF. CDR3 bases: TGTGCCAGCAGCTTGGCTTGGCGCGACTCTCTGGGCTACACCTTC.

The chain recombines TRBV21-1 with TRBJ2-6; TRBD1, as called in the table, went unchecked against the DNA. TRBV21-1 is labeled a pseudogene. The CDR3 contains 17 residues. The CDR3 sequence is CASSGRDRGPGANVLTF. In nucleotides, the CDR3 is TGTGCCAGCAGCGGCCGGGACAGGGGGCCTGGGGCCAACGTCCTGACTTTC.

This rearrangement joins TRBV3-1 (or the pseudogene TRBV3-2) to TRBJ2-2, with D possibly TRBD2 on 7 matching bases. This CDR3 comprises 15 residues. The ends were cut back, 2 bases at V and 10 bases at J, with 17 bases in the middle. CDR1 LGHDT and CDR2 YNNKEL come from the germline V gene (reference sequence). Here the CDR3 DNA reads TGTGCCAGCAGCCAACGGACTAGGGACACAGTGGAGCTGTTTTTT. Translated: CASSQRTRDTVELFF.

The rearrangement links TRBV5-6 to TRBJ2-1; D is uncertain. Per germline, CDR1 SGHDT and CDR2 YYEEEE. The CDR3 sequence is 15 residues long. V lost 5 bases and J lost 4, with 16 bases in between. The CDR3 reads CASRYRTRSYNEQFF. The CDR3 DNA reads TGTGCCAGCAGGTACAGAACCAGGTCATACAATGAGCAGTTCTTC.

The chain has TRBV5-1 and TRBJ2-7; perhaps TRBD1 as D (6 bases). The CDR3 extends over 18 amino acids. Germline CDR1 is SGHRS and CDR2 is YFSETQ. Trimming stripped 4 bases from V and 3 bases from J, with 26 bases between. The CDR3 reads CASSVRARTAKRGYEQYF. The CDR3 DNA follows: TGCGCCAGCAGCGTGAGAGCGAGGACAGCAAAACGAGGCTACGAGCAGTACTTC.

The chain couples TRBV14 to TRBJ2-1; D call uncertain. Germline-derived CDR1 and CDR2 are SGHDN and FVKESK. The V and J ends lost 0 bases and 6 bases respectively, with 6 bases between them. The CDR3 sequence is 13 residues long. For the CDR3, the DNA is TGTGCCAGCAGCCAAGATAGCCTCAATGAGCAGTTCTTC. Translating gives CASSQDSLNEQFF.

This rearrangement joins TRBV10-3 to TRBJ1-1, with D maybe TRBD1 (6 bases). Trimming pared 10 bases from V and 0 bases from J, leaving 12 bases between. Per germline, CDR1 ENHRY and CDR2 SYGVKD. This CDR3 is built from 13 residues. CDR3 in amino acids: CATQDSLNTEAFF. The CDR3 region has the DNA TGTGCCACCCAGGACAGCCTGAACACTGAAGCTTTCTTT.

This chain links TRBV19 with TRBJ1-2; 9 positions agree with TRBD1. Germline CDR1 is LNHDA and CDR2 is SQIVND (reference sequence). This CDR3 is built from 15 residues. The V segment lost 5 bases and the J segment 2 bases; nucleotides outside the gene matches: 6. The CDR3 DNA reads TGTGCCAGTAGTGCACAGGGGGCCCTCAACTATGGCTACACCTTC. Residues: CASSAQGALNYGYTF.

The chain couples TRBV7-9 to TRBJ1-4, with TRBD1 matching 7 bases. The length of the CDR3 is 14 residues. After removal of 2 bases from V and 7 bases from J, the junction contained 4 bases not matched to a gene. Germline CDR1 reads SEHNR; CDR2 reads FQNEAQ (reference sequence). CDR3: CASSLTGASEKLFF. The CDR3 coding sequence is TGTGCCAGCAGCTTAACAGGGGCTTCTGAAAAACTGTTTTTT.

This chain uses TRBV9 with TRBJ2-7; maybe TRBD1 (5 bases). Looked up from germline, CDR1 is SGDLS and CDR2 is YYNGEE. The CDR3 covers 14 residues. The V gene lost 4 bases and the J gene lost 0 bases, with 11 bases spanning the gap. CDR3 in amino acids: CASSFRDSSYEQYF. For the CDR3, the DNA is TGTGCCAGCAGCTTCCGAGACAGCTCCTACGAGCAGTACTTC.

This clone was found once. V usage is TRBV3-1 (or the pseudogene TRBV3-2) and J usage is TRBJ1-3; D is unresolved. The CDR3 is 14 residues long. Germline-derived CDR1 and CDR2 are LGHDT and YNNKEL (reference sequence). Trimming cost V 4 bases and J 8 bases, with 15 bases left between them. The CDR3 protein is CASSRTYPADTIYF. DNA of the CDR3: TGTGCCAGCAGCCGAACTTACCCCGCAGACACCATATATTTT.

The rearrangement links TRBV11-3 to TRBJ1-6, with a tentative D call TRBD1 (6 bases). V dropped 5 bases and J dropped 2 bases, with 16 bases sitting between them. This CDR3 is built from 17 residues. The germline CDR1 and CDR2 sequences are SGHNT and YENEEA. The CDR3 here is CASSPAGADPYNSPLHF. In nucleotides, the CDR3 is TGTGCCAGCAGCCCGGCGGGGGCAGACCCCTATAATTCACCCCTCCACTTT.

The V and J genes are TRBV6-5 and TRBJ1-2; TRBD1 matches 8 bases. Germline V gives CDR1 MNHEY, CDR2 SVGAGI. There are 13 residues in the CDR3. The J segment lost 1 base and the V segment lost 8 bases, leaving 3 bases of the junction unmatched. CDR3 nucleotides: TGTGCCAGCGGGACAGGAGGTAACTATGGCTACACCTTC. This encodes CASGTGGNYGYTF.

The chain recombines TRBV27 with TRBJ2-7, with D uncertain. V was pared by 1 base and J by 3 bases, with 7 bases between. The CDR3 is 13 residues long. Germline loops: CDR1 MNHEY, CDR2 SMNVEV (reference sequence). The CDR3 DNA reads TGTGCCAGCAGTTTATTCGGCGGCTACGAGCAGTACTTC. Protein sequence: CASSLFGGYEQYF.